One and the same sample provided the 27 T cell receptor beta chains below, sequenced in a study of T-cell memory formation after mild COVID-19. Via MiXCR, TCRdb re-called the 5' RACE reads, giving one row per CDR3 protein. The sample lists hundreds of thousands of distinct CDR3 sequences, 20% to 25% seen once, with around a fifth in the top ten. Sequenced sample: PBMCs or a T cell subset sorted from them (not recorded which). These receptors all come from a man in his late teens or twenties who had mild COVID-19 (a few samples of this study predate the infection). Cell type and time point are not known.

This clonotype has only a few counts. V and J are TRBV9 and TRBJ2-7; 8 positions match TRBD2. The CDR3 is made up of 15 amino acids. Germline CDR1 SGDLS, CDR2 YYNGEE. V was clipped by 2 bases and J by 2 bases; unmatched bases: 6. The CDR3: CASSVGGAFTYEQYF. The CDR3 DNA follows: TGTGCCAGCAGCGTCGGGGGGGCCTTTACCTACGAGCAGTACTTC.

The V gene is TRBV27, the J gene TRBJ2-7, with a weak D call TRBD2 (6 bases). CDR3 size: 13 residues. Germline CDR1 reads MNHEY; CDR2 reads SMNVEV (reference sequence). V was clipped by 0 bases and J by 5 bases, with 8 bases between them. The CDR3 DNA sequence: TGTGCCAGCAGTTTATCCGGGGGAAACGAGCAGTACTTC. Protein sequence: CASSLSGGNEQYF.

The V call is TRBV15, the J call TRBJ1-4; TRBD1 matches 11 bases. Germline values: CDR1 LNHNV, CDR2 YYDKDF (reference sequence). Losses at the gene ends were 5 bases for V and 1 base for J; bases not matched to a gene: 6. CDR3 length: 17 amino acids. Written as DNA, the CDR3 is TGTGCCACCAGCCTTGGGACAGGGGGAATAACTAATGAAAAACTGTTTTTT. Encoded protein: CATSLGTGGITNEKLFF.

The rearrangement joins TRBV3-1 to TRBJ1-1; 11 nucleotides agree with TRBD1. Trimming took 3 bases from V and 2 from J; bases not matched to a gene: 8. CDR1 is LGHDT, CDR2 YNNKEL, per germline (reference sequence). The CDR3 sequence is 17 residues long. The CDR3 is CASSQAGQGVYNTEAFF. CDR3 DNA sequence: TGTGCCAGCAGCCAGGCGGGACAGGGGGTTTATAACACTGAAGCTTTCTTT.

This clonotype was seen a handful of times. The rearrangement links TRBV6-5 to TRBJ1-1; 8 nucleotides agree with TRBD1. This CDR3 is built from 15 residues. Germline V lookup: CDR1 MNHEY, CDR2 SVGAGI. The trim removed 5 bases at V and 5 bases at J, leaving 10 bases unmatched. CDR3 in amino acids: CASSSQFRGQTEAFF. In DNA, the CDR3 is TGTGCCAGCAGTAGCCAATTCAGGGGGCAGACTGAAGCTTTCTTT.

Comments on this clonotype: One end of the junction does not line up with germline, which may come from a read error. This rearrangement joins TRBV11-2 to TRBJ1-2, with unresolved D. CDR1 and CDR2 (germline): SGHAT, FQNNGV. This CDR3 comprises 13 residues. The CDR3 region has the DNA TGTGCCAGCAGATTAGGAGGGTACTATGGCTACACCTTC. Encoded protein: CASRLGGYYGYTF.

This clonotype has only a few counts. This rearrangement joins TRBV5-1 to TRBJ2-3, with TRBD1 as a possible D gene (6 bases). The CDR3 runs to 14 residues. Trimming removed 7 bases from V and 1 base from J, with 13 bases in between. CDR1 is SGHRS, CDR2 YFSETQ, per germline. The CDR3 bases are TGCGCCAGCCACAGGGTTAGCGGCACAGATACGCAGTATTTT. Translating it yields CASHRVSGTDTQYF.

Only a few counts were recorded for this clonotype. A read error may account for a junction end that differs from germline. The chain couples TRBV7-7 to TRBJ2-5, with D maybe TRBD2 (5 bases). CDR3 length equals 16 residues. CDR1 and CDR2 (germline): SSHAT, FNYEAQ (reference sequence). This CDR3 is CASSLFRGRIQETQYF. The CDR3 DNA follows: TGTGCTAGCAGCTTATTCCGAGGGCGCATCCAAGAGACCCAGTACTTC. Drawing the rest from reference TRBV7-7 and TRBJ2-5, the complete variable domain is GAGVSQSPRYKVTKRGQDVTLRCDPISSHATLYWYQQALGQGPEFLTYFNYEAQPDKSGLPSDRFSAERPEGSISTLTIQRTEQRDSAMYRCASSLFRGRIQETQYFGPGTRLLVL.

This sequence joins TRBV11-3 and TRBJ2-2; D is perhaps TRBD1 (5 bases). V was clipped by 1 base and J by 6 bases, with 12 bases between them. This CDR3 spans 15 amino acids. Germline V lookup: CDR1 SGHNT, CDR2 YENEEA. The CDR3 DNA sequence: TGTGCCAGCAGCTTAGGCACAGCAGGGTCCGGGGAGCTGTTTTTT. Translated, it gives CASSLGTAGSGELFF.

The chain joins TRBV29-1 to TRBJ2-7; D might be TRBD1 (6 bases). Looked up from germline, CDR1 is SQVTM and CDR2 is ANQGSEA. The V and J ends lost 2 bases and 4 bases respectively, with 12 bases between them. This CDR3 contains 13 residues. In DNA form, the CDR3 reads TGCAGCGTTGAAACAGGGCTATCGTACGAGCAGTACTTC. Residues: CSVETGLSYEQYF.

The chain recombines TRBV12-3 or TRBV12-4 with TRBJ1-2; D gene unclear. This CDR3 contains 13 residues. Deletions cut 0 bases from V and 7 bases from J, with 9 bases between. The CDR3 spells CASSLAQARGYTF. CDR3 DNA: TGTGCCAGCAGTTTAGCGCAGGCCCGTGGCTACACCTTC.

This sequence joins TRBV4-2 and TRBJ2-4; 8 bases are a match to TRBD2. J was trimmed by 4 bases and V by 4 bases; bases with no gene match: 9. The CDR3 extends over 16 amino acids. Germline V gene data show CDR1 as LGHNA and CDR2 as YNFKEQ. The chain's CDR3 is CASSRLGAGAKNIQYF. CDR3 bases: TGTGCCAGCAGCCGCCTGGGAGCGGGGGCAAAAAACATTCAGTACTTC.

This clonotype showed up just a few times. The CDR3 ends on some other residue instead of the conserved phenylalanine or tryptophan, so this is likely a read error. The chain employs TRBV19 and TRBJ1-2, with TRBD1 identical over 8 bases. This CDR3 contains 13 residues. The germline V gene has CDR1 LNHDA and CDR2 SQIVND (reference sequence). The V segment lost 5 bases and the J segment 7 bases; nucleotides outside the gene matches: 6. CDR3: CASSSQGASGYTL. CDR3 DNA: TGTGCCAGTAGTTCCCAGGGGGCGAGTGGCTACACCCTC.

The gene calls are TRBV6-2 or TRBV6-3 and TRBJ1-5, with D unresolved. Germline V gene data show CDR1 as MNHEY and CDR2 as SVGEGT. Deletions cut 6 bases from V and 6 bases from J, with 9 bases between. The CDR3 has 12 amino acids. CDR3 in amino acids: CASSYDTQPQHF. In DNA form, the CDR3 reads TGTGCCAGCAGCTACGACACTCAGCCCCAGCATTTT.

The gene calls are TRBV6-5 and TRBJ2-7, with TRBD2 as a possible D gene (5 bases). Deletions cut 6 bases from V and 5 bases from J, with 20 bases between. CDR1 and CDR2 (germline): MNHEY, SVGAGI. The CDR3 has 15 residues. The CDR3: CASSPNSGLRDEQYF. The CDR3 nucleotides are TGTGCCAGCAGCCCAAACTCGGGGTTGAGGGACGAGCAGTACTTC.

This chain uses TRBV6-2 or TRBV6-3 with TRBJ1-1; D is ambiguous. The CDR3 has 12 residues. The V end was cut by 6 bases, the J end by 7 bases, with 12 bases between. Per the germline V gene, CDR1 is MNHEY and CDR2 is SVGEGT. In DNA form, the CDR3 reads TGTGCCAGCAGGAGAGGACGGAATGAAGCTTTCTTT. Translated, it gives CASRRGRNEAFF.

The rearrangement joins TRBV30 to TRBJ2-1, with D uncertain. Trimming removed 2 bases from V and 4 bases from J, with 9 bases in between. The CDR3 has 13 residues. Germline V gives CDR1 GTSNPN, CDR2 SVGIG (reference sequence). The CDR3 nucleotides read TGTGCCTGGAGTCGGACCCGGTACAATGAGCAGTTCTTC. This codes for CAWSRTRYNEQFF.

The V and J genes are TRBV10-3 and TRBJ2-1; D possibly corresponds to TRBD2 (6 bases). V lost 5 bases and J 5 bases, leaving 10 bases between the germline ends. The CDR3 contains 13 residues. Germline V gene sequence: CDR1 ENHRY, CDR2 SYGVKD. CDR3 loop: CAISLGGDNEQFF. The CDR3 DNA reads as TGTGCCATCAGTCTAGGAGGGGACAATGAGCAGTTCTTC.

In this sample, this clonotype turned up many times. The gene calls are TRBV7-9 and TRBJ1-1; a weak D match, TRBD1 (5 bases). V lost 5 bases and J lost 2, with 15 bases in between. The CDR3 is made up of 15 amino acids. From germline, CDR1 is SEHNR and CDR2 FQNEAQ (reference sequence). The CDR3 reads CASSPRQGLNTEAFF. The CDR3, as DNA: TGTGCCAGCAGCCCCCGTCAGGGCCTAAACACTGAAGCTTTCTTT. Full variable domain (remainder filled in from reference TRBV7-9 and TRBJ1-1): DTGVSQNPRHKITKRGQNVTFRCDPISEHNRLYWYRQTLGQGPEFLTYFQNEAQLEKSRLLSDRFSAERPKGSFSTLEIQRTEQGDSAMYLCASSPRQGLNTEAFFGQGTRLTVV.

The chain recombines TRBV3-1 with TRBJ2-3; 13 nucleotides align to TRBD2. Germline CDR1 is LGHDT and CDR2 is YNNKEL (reference sequence). V lost 4 bases, J lost 2 bases, and 3 bases stayed unmatched. The CDR3 sequence is 16 residues long. Here the CDR3 DNA reads TGTGCCAGCAGCCCGACTAGCGGGGGGACCACAGATACGCAGTATTTT. Translated, it gives CASSPTSGGTTDTQYF.

The chain has TRBV7-2 and TRBJ2-7; tentatively, D is TRBD2 (7 bases). Germline loops: CDR1 SGHTA, CDR2 FQGNSA. CDR3 length equals 13 residues. V lost 5 bases and J 6 bases, leaving 14 bases between the germline ends. This chain's CDR3 is CASSPGGRLEQYF. The CDR3 DNA follows: TGTGCCAGCAGCCCGGGGGGCCGGCTCGAGCAGTACTTC.

The chain's CDR3 is CASKRLAGLNTQYF. CDR3 coding DNA: TGCGCCAGCAAAAGACTAGCGGGGTTGAATACGCAGTATTTT. The chain recombines TRBV23-1 with TRBJ2-3; 11 positions agree with TRBD2. Being an ORF, TRBV23-1 has a function that is uncertain. J lost 7 bases, V lost 7 bases, and 7 bases had no gene match. There are 14 residues in the CDR3.

This clonotype has only a few counts. The chain carries TRBV14 and TRBJ1-5; unclear D gene. In germline, CDR1 is SGHDN, CDR2 FVKESK. V was clipped by 1 base and J by 5 bases, with 6 bases between them. CDR3 length: 13 amino acids. Written as DNA, the CDR3 is TGTGCCAGCAGCCAAGGAGGGTATCAGCCCCAGCATTTT. This encodes CASSQGGYQPQHF.

The chain has TRBV29-1 and TRBJ1-2; maybe TRBD1 (5 bases). V lost 7 bases and J 2 bases, leaving 14 bases between the germline ends. In germline, CDR1 is SQVTM, CDR2 ANQGSEA. CDR3 length equals 13 residues. The CDR3 bases are TGCAGCGCCCCTGACAGAGAAAACTATGGCTACACCTTC. It codes for CSAPDRENYGYTF.

This clonotype was counted a few times. The chain couples TRBV12-3 or TRBV12-4 to TRBJ1-2; 8 bases agree with TRBD1. The V and J ends lost 6 bases and 7 bases, in that order; junction bases with no gene match: 7. The CDR3 covers 13 residues. In DNA form, the CDR3 reads TGTGCCAGCAGAGGACAGGGTCCCGCTGGCTACACCTTC. This codes for CASRGQGPAGYTF.

V gene TRBV28 combines with J gene TRBJ1-2; maybe TRBD1 (6 bases). Germline V lookup: CDR1 MDHEN, CDR2 SYDVKM. CDR3 size: 14 residues. Trimming cost V 5 bases and J 8 bases, with 18 bases left between them. The chain's CDR3 is CASSPLGQQGGYTF. In nucleotides, the CDR3 is TGTGCCAGCAGTCCTCTAGGACAGCAAGGGGGCTACACCTTC.

This clonotype was observed at least ten times. The rearrangement joins TRBV6-5 to TRBJ2-2; D call uncertain. Germline CDR1 is MNHEY and CDR2 is SVGAGI. The CDR3 is 15 amino acids. V shed 0 bases and J shed 6 bases, with 11 bases lying between them. CDR3 region: CASSYSPGQSGELFF. The CDR3 bases are TGTGCCAGCAGTTACTCACCCGGCCAGTCCGGGGAGCTGTTTTTT.